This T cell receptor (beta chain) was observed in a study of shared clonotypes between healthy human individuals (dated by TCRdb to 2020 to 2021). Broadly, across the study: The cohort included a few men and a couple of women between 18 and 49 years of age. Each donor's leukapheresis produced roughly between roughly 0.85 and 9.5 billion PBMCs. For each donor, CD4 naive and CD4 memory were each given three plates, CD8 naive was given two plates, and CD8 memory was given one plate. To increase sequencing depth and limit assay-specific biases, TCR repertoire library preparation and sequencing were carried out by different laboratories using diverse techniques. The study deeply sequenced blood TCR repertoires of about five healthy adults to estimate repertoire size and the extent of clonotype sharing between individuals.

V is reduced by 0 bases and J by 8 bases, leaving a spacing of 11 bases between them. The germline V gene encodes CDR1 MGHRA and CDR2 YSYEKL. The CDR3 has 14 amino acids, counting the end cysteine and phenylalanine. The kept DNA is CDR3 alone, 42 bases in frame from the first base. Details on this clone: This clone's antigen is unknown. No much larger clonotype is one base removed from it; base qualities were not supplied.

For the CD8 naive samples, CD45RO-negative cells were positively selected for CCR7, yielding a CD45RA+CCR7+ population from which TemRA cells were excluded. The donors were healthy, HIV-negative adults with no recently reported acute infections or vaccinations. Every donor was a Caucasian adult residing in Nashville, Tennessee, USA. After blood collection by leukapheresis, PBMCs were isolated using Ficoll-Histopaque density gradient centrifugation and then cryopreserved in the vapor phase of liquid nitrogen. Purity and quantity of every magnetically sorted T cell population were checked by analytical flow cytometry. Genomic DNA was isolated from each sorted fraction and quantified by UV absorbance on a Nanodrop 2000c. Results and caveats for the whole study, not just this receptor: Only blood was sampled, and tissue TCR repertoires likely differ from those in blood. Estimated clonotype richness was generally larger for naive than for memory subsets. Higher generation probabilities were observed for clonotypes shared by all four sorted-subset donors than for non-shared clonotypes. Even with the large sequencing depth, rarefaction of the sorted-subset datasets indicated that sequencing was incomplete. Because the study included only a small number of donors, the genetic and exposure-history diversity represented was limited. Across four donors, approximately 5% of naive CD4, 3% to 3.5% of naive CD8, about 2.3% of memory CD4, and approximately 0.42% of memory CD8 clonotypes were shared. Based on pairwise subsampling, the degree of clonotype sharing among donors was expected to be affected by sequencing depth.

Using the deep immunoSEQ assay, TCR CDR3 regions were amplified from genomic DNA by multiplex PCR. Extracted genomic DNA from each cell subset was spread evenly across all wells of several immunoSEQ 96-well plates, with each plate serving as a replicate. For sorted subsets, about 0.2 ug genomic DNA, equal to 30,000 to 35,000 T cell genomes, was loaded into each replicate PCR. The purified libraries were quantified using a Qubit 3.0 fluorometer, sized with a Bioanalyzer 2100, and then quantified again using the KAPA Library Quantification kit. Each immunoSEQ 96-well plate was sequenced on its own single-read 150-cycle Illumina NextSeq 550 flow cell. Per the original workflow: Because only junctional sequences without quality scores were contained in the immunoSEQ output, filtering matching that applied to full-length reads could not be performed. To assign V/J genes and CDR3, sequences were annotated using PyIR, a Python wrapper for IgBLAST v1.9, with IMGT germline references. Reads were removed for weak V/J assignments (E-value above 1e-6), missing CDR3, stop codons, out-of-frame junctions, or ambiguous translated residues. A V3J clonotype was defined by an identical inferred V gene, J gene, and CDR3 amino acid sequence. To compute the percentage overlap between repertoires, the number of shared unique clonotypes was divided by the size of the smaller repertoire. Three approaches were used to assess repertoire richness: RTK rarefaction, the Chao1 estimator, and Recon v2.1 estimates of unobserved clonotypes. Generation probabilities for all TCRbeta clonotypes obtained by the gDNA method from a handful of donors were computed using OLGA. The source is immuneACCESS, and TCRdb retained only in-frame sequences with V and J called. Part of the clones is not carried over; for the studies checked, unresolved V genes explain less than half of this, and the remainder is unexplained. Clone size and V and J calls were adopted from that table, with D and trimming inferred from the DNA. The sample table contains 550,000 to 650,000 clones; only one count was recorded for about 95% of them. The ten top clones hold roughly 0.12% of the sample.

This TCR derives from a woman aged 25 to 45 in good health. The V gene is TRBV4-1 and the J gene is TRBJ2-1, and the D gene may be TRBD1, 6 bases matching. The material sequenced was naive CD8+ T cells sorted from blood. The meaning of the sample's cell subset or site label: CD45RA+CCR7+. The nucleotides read TGCGCCAGCAGCCAAGAAAACAGGGAGCATGAGCAGTTCTTC. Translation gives CASSQENREHEQFF.